The rows below give T cell receptor beta chains drawn from one sample of a study of beta chain features in type 1 diabetes. Clones were read by immunoSEQ multiplex PCR, and TCRdb kept only the in-frame ones, dropping some. The sample lists 300,000 to 400,000 clones; roughly 12% were seen once. The sample comprised naive CD4+ T cells from blood. These receptors originate from a woman between 18 and 30 years old with type 1 diabetes. Both conserved end residues are part of each CDR3. Fields, in order: D gene, V gene, clone size, J gene, CDR3 DNA, CDR3 protein. A D gene is named only where the DNA matches it firmly. Clone size appears in some rows only: once, few, many, or a class for an expanded clone.

TRBD2	TRBV7-2	-	TRBJ2-5	TGTGCCAGCAGCCCCGGGACTAGCGTTACCCACCGGGGGACCCAGTACTTC	CASSPGTSVTHRGTQYF
TRBD1	TRBV19	few	TRBJ2-1	TGTGCCAGTAGGGACAGGGCAAATGAGCAGTTCTTC	CASRDRANEQFF
TRBD2	TRBV28	-	TRBJ2-3	TGTGCCAGCAGTTTCGTCCCCGCTAGCGGGAGTACAGATACGCAGTATTTT	CASSFVPASGSTDTQYF
TRBD2	TRBV7-2	-	TRBJ2-7	TGTGCCAGCCTTACTAGCGGCTCCTACGAGCAGTACTTC	CASLTSGSYEQYF
TRBD1	TRBV18	-	TRBJ1-2	TGTGCCAGCTCACCCTCCCCAGGGGGAGGAGATGGCTACACCTTC	CASSPSPGGGDGYTF
-	TRBV28	-	TRBJ2-6	TGTGCCAGCAGTTTAGGAGGGGCTTTTGGGGCCAACGTCCTGACTTTC	CASSLGGAFGANVLTF
TRBD2	TRBV5-1	-	TRBJ2-2	TGCGCCAGTTCCGGGACTAGCAAAAGGAACACCGGGGAGCTGTTTTTT	CASSGTSKRNTGELFF
-	TRBV29-1	-	TRBJ1-2	TGCAGCGTTGGCGTGGGCCCGGTCGGAGGCTACACCTTC	CSVGVGPVGGYTF
-	TRBV27	-	TRBJ2-3	TGTGCCAGCAGTTCTTTGGGCTTCGGTTTCACAGATACGCAGTATTTT	CASSSLGFGFTDTQYF
-	TRBV4-3	few	TRBJ1-2	TGCGCCAGCAGCCAAGATCTGGCAGTTTATGGCTACACCTTC	CASSQDLAVYGYTF
-	TRBV18	few	TRBJ1-2	TGTGCCAGCTCCCCCCACAGGGACCCTAACTATGGCTACACCTTC	CASSPHRDPNYGYTF
TRBD2	TRBV19	-	TRBJ2-3	TGTGCCAGTAGTTCGTCTAGGGGCGGGAGGTGGGATACGCAGTATTTT	CASSSSRGGRWDTQYF
-	TRBV30	few	TRBJ1-1	TGTGCCTGGAGGGAGGAAAAGTCGGCTTTCTTT	CAWREEKSAFF
TRBD2	TRBV18	-	TRBJ2-1	TGTGCCAGCTCACCACCGGGGCTAGCGGACAACAATGAGCAGTTCTTC	CASSPPGLADNNEQFF
-	TRBV5-1	few	TRBJ1-4	TGCGCCAGCAGCTTGGGGCAGAATGAAAAACTGTTTTTT	CASSLGQNEKLFF
TRBD1	TRBV30	-	TRBJ2-4	TGTGCCTGGAGACGATACAAGACAGGGTTGTCCAAAAACATTCAGTACTTC	CAWRRYKTGLSKNIQYF
TRBD1	TRBV11-2	-	TRBJ2-1	TGTGCCAGCAGTTTAGGACAGGGGGCGTCCTCGGAGCAGTTCTTC	CASSLGQGASSEQFF
TRBD1	TRBV18	-	TRBJ1-1	TGTGCCAGCTCCTGGACAGGGGAGGACACTGAAGCTTTCTTT	CASSWTGEDTEAFF
-	TRBV5-6	few	TRBJ1-2	TGTGCCAGCAGCTGGGGACATACAACCTATGGCTACACCTTC	CASSWGHTTYGYTF
-	TRBV11-1	few	TRBJ2-1	TGTGCCAGCAGCTTACGGGGAGCGATGAATGAGCAGTTCTTC	CASSLRGAMNEQFF
-	TRBV9	few	TRBJ2-4	TGTGCCAGCAGCGCGCGGGCGGAGGTGAACATTCAGTACTTC	CASSARAEVNIQYF
TRBD1	TRBV6-6	few	TRBJ2-3	TGTGCCAGCAGGGATGACAGGGGAGCACCAGATACGCAGTATTTT	CASRDDRGAPDTQYF
TRBD2	TRBV30	-	TRBJ2-7	TGTGCCTGGGCCATGGGCGGGAGTTCCTACGAGCAGTACTTC	CAWAMGGSSYEQYF
-	TRBV5-1	-	TRBJ2-1	TGCGCCAGCAGCCCCGGACAGTTGGCCCAGTTCTTC	CASSPGQLAQFF
-	TRBV7-9	few	TRBJ1-1	TGTGCCAGCAGCTTAGTGGGGCTGGCTTTCTTT	CASSLVGLAFF
-	TRBV6-6	-	TRBJ1-2	TGTGCCAGCAGAGAAACGGGGGAGAATGGCTACACCTTC	CASRETGENGYTF
TRBD2	TRBV4-2	-	TRBJ2-1	TGTGCCAGCAGCCAAGAAGGGACTAGCGGGTACTCCTACAATGAGCAGTTCTTC	CASSQEGTSGYSYNEQFF
-	TRBV14	few	TRBJ2-7	TGTGCCAGCAGCCAAGATCTGAGACTGCGCTCCGAGCAGTACTTC	CASSQDLRLRSEQYF
TRBD2	TRBV29-1	many	TRBJ2-5	TGCAGCGTTGAGCACGGGAGGGAGACCCAGTACTTC	CSVEHGRETQYF
TRBD2	TRBV30	many	TRBJ2-1	TGTGCCTGGAGCGGACTAGCGGCAAATGAGCAGTTCTTC	CAWSGLAANEQFF
TRBD2	TRBV28	few	TRBJ2-1	TGTGCCAGCACCCCTCCCCGGACTAGCGGGAGGAGATACAATGAGCAGTTCTTC	CASTPPRTSGRRYNEQFF
TRBD2	TRBV7-9	-	TRBJ2-1	TGTGCCAGCAGCCCGAGGGGGACCGGGACTAGCGGTCCGTACAAGCAGTTCTTC	CASSPRGTGTSGPYKQFF
TRBD2	TRBV29-1	many	TRBJ2-1	TGCAGCGTTGCGGGACTAGAATACAATGAGCAGTTCTTC	CSVAGLEYNEQFF